Given below is one T cell receptor (beta chain) in context. Here immunoSEQ multiplex PCR was the method, and the copy in TCRdb shows in-frame clones only, minus some. Of some 150,000 clones in the sample, around 85% are singletons; the top ten hold around 1.2%. V trimming: 4 bases; J trimming: 5 bases; junction bases outside the gene matches: 6. There are 16 residues in the CDR3. CDR1 is SGHRS, CDR2 YFSETQ, per germline. The sample originates from a study of blood T cell repertoires in COVID-19. For the study at large: Sample material is recorded as cDNA or gDNA derived from T cells, B-cell-depleted T cells, or PBMCs.

The material sequenced was peripheral blood. The clonotype comes from a man in his sixties who had recovered from COVID-19. This chain connects TRBV5-1 to TRBJ2-1; TRBD2 aligns across 13 bases. CDR3 nucleotide sequence: TGCGCCAGCAGCACGATAACTAGCGGGGGGGACAATGAGCAGTTCTTC. Translating it yields CASSTITSGGDNEQFF.